One T cell receptor (beta chain) is described in this entry. Clones were sequenced by immunoSEQ multiplex PCR, and TCRdb holds only the in-frame ones, with some missing. The table lists roughly 59,000 clones, around 86% of them singletons. The source of the sample is a study of technical replicates of blood from a few donors. In germline, CDR1 is SNHLY, CDR2 FYNNEI. Trimming at V came to 3 bases and at J to 4 bases, leaving 6 bases not matched to a gene. The CDR3 runs to 15 residues. The TCR originated in a human donor in good health. Some clones in this sample may be carry-over from other donors' samples. Sequenced sample: PBMCs. The chain is built from TRBV2 and TRBJ1-3; 7 positions match TRBD1. In DNA, the CDR3 is TGTGCCAGCAGTGATGGCCAGGGGGTAGGAAACACCATATATTTT. Its protein is CASSDGQGVGNTIYF.